This TCR beta chain was found in a study of technical replicates of blood from several donors. This clone appeared a single time. The ends were cut back, 6 bases at V and 7 bases at J, with 15 bases in the middle. Per germline, CDR1 MNHNY and CDR2 SVGAGI (reference sequence). The CDR3 extends over 14 amino acids. This table comes from immunoSEQ multiplex PCR, and its TCRdb copy is limited to in-frame clones, with some not included. This repertoire shows 75,000 to 95,000 clones, around 94% found once; its top ten account for less than 0.3%. The chain has TRBV6-6 and TRBJ2-2, with D possibly being TRBD2 (6 bases). Sequencing used T cells isolated from PBMCs. This clonotype was sampled from a human donor in good health. CDR3: CASRPGTLDGELFF. The DNA for the CDR3 is TGTGCCAGCAGACCCGGGACTCTCGACGGGGAGCTGTTTTTT.